This T cell receptor (beta chain) was profiled in a study of blood T cell repertoires in COVID-19. Sequencing was performed with immunoSEQ multiplex PCR; in TCRdb, only in-frame clones are kept and a portion is missing. The table lists 250,000 to 300,000 clones, approximately 91% of them singletons. Germline V gene data show CDR1 as MGHDK and CDR2 as SYGVNS. The V end lost 2 bases, the J end lost 7 bases, and 6 bases lay between the germline ends. CDR3 length: 12 amino acids. V and J are TRBV25-1 and TRBJ1-5; D remains ambiguous. Input material: PBMCs or T cells enriched from blood (not recorded which). This clonotype was sampled from a woman aged 40 to 55 who had recovered from COVID-19. The CDR3 DNA reads TGTGCCAGCAGTGAAACGAGACAGCCCCAGCATTTT. Its translation: CASSETRQPQHF.